This T cell receptor beta chain was sequenced in a study of T cells after yellow fever vaccination. The length of the CDR3 is 14 residues. The germline gives CDR1 MNHEY, CDR2 SMNVEV (reference sequence). V lost 4 bases to trimming and J lost 0 bases, with 8 bases between them. A universal primer site and UMIs were added as TCR cDNA was made by 5'RACE template switching. One entry per CDR3 protein, called by TCRdb with MiXCR from the 5' RACE reads. The sample has about 74,000 distinct CDR3 sequences; 7.1% are singletons. This clonotype was detected only a few times. V and J are TRBV27 and TRBJ2-3; D is unclear. The specimen comprised CD8+ T cells sorted from PBMCs, sampled 5 to 6 days after the first yellow fever vaccination. The TCR sequence derives from a man aged 18 to 29 who received the YFV17D yellow fever vaccine. This chain's CDR3 is CASSSVSSTDTQYF. The CDR3 bases are TGTGCCAGCAGTTCGGTATCTAGCACAGATACGCAGTATTTT.